The 4 T cell receptor beta chains reported below all come from one sample, sequenced in a study of cytotoxic CD8 clonotypes in ibrutinib-treated CLL. The protocol was immunoSEQ multiplex PCR, while the TCRdb copy is restricted to in-frame clones and leaves out a portion. The repertoire holds some 85,000 clones, with roughly three quarters as singletons. This material consisted of PBMCs, taken after 24 months of ibrutinib treatment. Source of these receptors: a human donor with chronic lymphocytic leukemia.

Note on this clone: Other nucleotide sequences from this sample produce the same CDR3. The chain combines TRBV18 with TRBJ1-5; 8 bases match TRBD1. J gave up 5 bases and V 4 bases, and 1 base lay outside the gene matches. CDR3 size: 13 residues. CDR1 and CDR2 (germline): KGHSH, LQKENI. CDR3 region: CASSQDRDQPQHF. The CDR3 nucleotides are TGTGCCAGCTCACAGGACAGGGATCAGCCCCAGCATTTT.

V is TRBV15 and J is TRBJ2-1; D unclear. Trimming took off 1 base at V and 1 base at J, with 11 bases between the two ends. The CDR3 has 16 residues. Germline assignment: CDR1 LNHNV and CDR2 YYDKDF (reference sequence). The CDR3 loop is CATSRAERRSYNEQFF. As DNA, the CDR3 is TGTGCCACCAGCAGAGCTGAGAGAAGGTCCTACAATGAGCAGTTCTTC.

This clone was seen repeatedly, ten times or more. The rearrangement joins TRBV6-1 to TRBJ1-2; 9 positions agree with TRBD1. The CDR3 is 14 amino acids. Germline assignment: CDR1 MNHNS and CDR2 SASEGT. V was pared by 6 bases and J by 5 bases, with 7 bases of the junction left unmatched. The DNA of the CDR3 is TGTGCCAGCAGAAACAGGGGGCCTGGGTATGGCTACACCTTC. Protein product: CASRNRGPGYGYTF.

CDR3 residues: CSAYRGLAGEAYEQYF. For the CDR3, the DNA is TGCAGCGCTTACAGGGGTCTAGCGGGAGAGGCCTACGAGCAGTACTTC. The rearrangement links TRBV29-1 to TRBJ2-7, with TRBD2 identical over 10 bases. Germline V gene lookup returns CDR1 SQVTM and CDR2 ANQGSEA. V gave up 7 bases and J gave up 2 bases; unmatched junction bases: 14. This CDR3 is 16 amino acids long.